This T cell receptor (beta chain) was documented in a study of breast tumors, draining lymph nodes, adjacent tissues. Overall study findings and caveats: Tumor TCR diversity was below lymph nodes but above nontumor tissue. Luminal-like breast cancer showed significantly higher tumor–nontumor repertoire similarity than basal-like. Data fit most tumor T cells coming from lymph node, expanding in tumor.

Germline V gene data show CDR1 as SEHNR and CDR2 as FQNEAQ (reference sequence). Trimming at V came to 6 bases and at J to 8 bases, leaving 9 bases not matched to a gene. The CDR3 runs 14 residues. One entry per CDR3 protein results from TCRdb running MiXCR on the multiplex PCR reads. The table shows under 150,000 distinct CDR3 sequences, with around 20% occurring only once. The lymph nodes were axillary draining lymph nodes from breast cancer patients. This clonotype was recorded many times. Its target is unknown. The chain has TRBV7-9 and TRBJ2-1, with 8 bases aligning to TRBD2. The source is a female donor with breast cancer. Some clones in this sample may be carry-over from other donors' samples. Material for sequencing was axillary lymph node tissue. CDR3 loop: CASRGGGLMYEQFF. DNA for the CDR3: TGTGCCAGCAGGGGCGGGGGGCTAATGTATGAGCAGTTCTTC.